This is a list of T cell receptor beta chains from one sample in a study of Graves' ophthalmopathy and Graves' hyperthyroidism. One entry per CDR3 protein, called by TCRdb with MiXCR from the multiplex PCR reads. Here the sample spans under 800,000 distinct CDR3 sequences, 22% being singletons. The specimen sequenced was peripheral blood. These receptors all come from a woman between 18 and 30 years old with stable Graves' hyperthyroidism. Some clones in this sample may be carry-over from other donors' samples. The CDR3 runs from the conserved cysteine through the conserved F or W. The D gene is left open where the match is weak. Size is omitted from some rows. Given values are once, few, many or a class for expanded clones.

size	V	J	D	CDR3	DNA
-	TRBV6-2/TRBV6-3	TRBJ1-1	-	CASSHMTDEAFF	TGTGCCAGCAGTCATATGACGGATGAAGCTTTCTTT
many	TRBV9	TRBJ2-7	TRBD2	CASSTSGSYEQYF	TGTGCCAGCAGCACTAGCGGATCCTACGAGCAGTACTTC
-	TRBV28	TRBJ1-5	-	CASSPISGLRNQPQHF	TGTGCCAGCAGCCCGATTTCTGGGTTGCGGAATCAGCCCCAGCATTTT
many	TRBV12-3/TRBV12-4	TRBJ1-1	-	CASSTQKLRNTEAFF	TGTGCCAGCAGTACTCAGAAGCTCAGGAACACTGAAGCTTTCTTT
-	TRBV20-1	TRBJ2-2	-	CSARLGLDTGEQFF	TGCAGTGCTAGACTTGGGTTGGACACCGGGGAGCAGTTTTTT
many	TRBV7-2	TRBJ1-2	TRBD1	CASSLDRGPYGYTF	TGTGCCAGCAGCTTAGACAGGGGGCCCTATGGCTACACCTTC
-	TRBV28	TRBJ1-5	-	CASIFQGRDQPQHF	TGTGCCAGCATTTTTCAGGGTCGGGATCAGCCCCAGCATTTT
many	TRBV29-1	TRBJ2-7	-	CSVPGGGGSYEQYF	TGCAGCGTTCCTGGTGGAGGGGGCTCCTACGAGCAGTACTTC
many	TRBV25-1	TRBJ1-3	TRBD1	CASSGGQGGTGNTIYF	TGTGCCAGCAGTGGGGGACAGGGAGGGACTGGAAACACCATATATTTT
many	TRBV2	TRBJ1-2	-	CASNQVGGYGYTF	TGTGCCAGCAACCAGGTGGGCGGCTATGGCTACACCTTC
-	TRBV6-1	TRBJ2-7	-	CASTRGAGLPYEQYF	TGTGCCAGCACCCGAGGGGCAGGGCTGCCCTACGAGCAGTACTTC
-	TRBV28	TRBJ1-1	-	CASRSQVLNTEAFF	TGTGCCAGCAGATCTCAAGTGCTGAACACTGAAGCTTTCTTT
-	TRBV14	TRBJ2-7	TRBD1	CASRSSGQGIYEQYF	TGTGCCAGCCGGTCATCGGGACAGGGAATCTACGAGCAGTACTTC
-	TRBV11-1	TRBJ1-2	-	CASSPTMAGSRSNYGYTF	TGTGCCAGCAGCCCCACCATGGCCGGGTCCCGTTCTAACTATGGCTACACCTTC
-	TRBV28	TRBJ2-5	-	CASSAPRVRETQYF	TGTGCCAGCAGTGCCCCGCGGGTTCGGGAGACCCAGTACTTC
many	TRBV6-2/TRBV6-3	TRBJ2-2	-	CASKQYTGELFF	TGTGCCAGCAAACAGTACACCGGGGAGCTGTTTTTT
many	TRBV7-2	TRBJ1-6	-	CASSLGVRTSGSPLHF	TGTGCCAGCAGCTTGGGGGTGAGGACTTCGGGTTCACCCCTCCACTTT
many	TRBV13	TRBJ2-7	TRBD1	CASSTRTGYYEQYF	TGTGCCAGCAGCACCCGGACAGGATACTACGAGCAGTACTTC
many	TRBV7-9	TRBJ1-1	-	CASSRDGDLNTEAFF	TGTGCCAGCAGCCGGGACGGGGATCTGAACACTGAAGCTTTCTTT
-	TRBV3-1	TRBJ1-3	-	CASRPDSSGNTIYF	TGTGCCAGCCGGCCTGACAGCTCTGGAAACACCATATATTTT
many	TRBV11-2	TRBJ2-5	-	CASRSGALYQETQYF	TGTGCCAGCAGATCAGGGGCCTTGTACCAAGAGACCCAGTACTTC
-	TRBV6-4	TRBJ1-6	TRBD1	CASSDRDRGIRNSPLHF	TGTGCCAGCAGTGACCGGGACAGGGGGATTCGAAATTCACCCCTCCACTTT
many	TRBV7-2	TRBJ2-5	TRBD2	CASSRTSDQETQYF	TGTGCCAGCAGCAGGACTAGCGACCAAGAGACCCAGTACTTC
many	TRBV6-2/TRBV6-3	TRBJ2-7	TRBD2	CASSFRTSGDYEQYF	TGTGCCAGCAGTTTCAGGACTAGCGGGGACTACGAGCAGTACTTC
-	TRBV7-6	TRBJ2-2	TRBD1	CASSLISGTGGNTGELFF	TGTGCCAGCAGCCTAATCTCCGGGACAGGGGGAAACACCGGGGAGCTGTTTTTT
-	TRBV14	TRBJ2-6	-	CASSRSGSSGANVLTF	TGTGCCAGCAGCCGTAGTGGGTCCTCTGGGGCCAACGTCCTGACTTTC
-	TRBV27	TRBJ1-2	-	CASSLWDGREYTF	TGTGCCAGCAGTCTCTGGGACGGACGGGAGTACACCTTC
many	TRBV18	TRBJ1-5	-	CASSPPNWGNQPQHF	TGTGCCAGCTCACCACCTAACTGGGGTAATCAGCCCCAGCATTTT
many	TRBV30	TRBJ2-5	TRBD2	CALYVPGGLETQYF	TGTGCCCTCTATGTTCCGGGAGGTTTGGAGACCCAGTACTTC
many	TRBV5-1	TRBJ1-1	-	CASSLDVGNTEAFF	TGCGCCAGCAGCTTGGACGTGGGGAACACTGAAGCTTTCTTT
-	TRBV11-2	TRBJ1-1	-	CASSSSAGVNTEAFF	TGTGCCAGCAGCTCATCGGCAGGTGTGAACACTGAAGCTTTCTTT
many	TRBV20-1	TRBJ1-1	-	CSAIPGGNIEAFF	TGCAGTGCTATACCGGGGGGAAACATTGAAGCTTTCTTT
few	TRBV2	TRBJ1-2	-	CASSEGTRGNTF	TGTGCCAGCAGCGAAGGAACCAGGGGCAACACCTTC
few	TRBV9	TRBJ1-1	-	CASSEMGLNTEAFF	TGTGCCAGCAGCGAGATGGGGTTGAACACTGAAGCTTTCTTT
few	TRBV6-5	TRBJ1-1	-	CASSYSDLGTEAFF	TGTGCCAGCAGTTACTCGGACTTAGGCACTGAAGCTTTCTTT
many	TRBV29-1	TRBJ2-5	-	CSVEGSETQYF	TGCAGCGTTGAAGGATCCGAGACCCAGTACTTC
many	TRBV7-2	TRBJ2-7	-	CASSFTGPLYEQYF	TGTGCCAGCAGCTTTACCGGACCTCTCTACGAGCAGTACTTC
-	TRBV5-1	TRBJ2-2	TRBD2	CASSFLAGSAGELFF	TGCGCCAGCAGCTTTCTAGCGGGGTCGGCCGGGGAGCTGTTTTTT
many	TRBV11-2	TRBJ2-5	-	CASSQETQYF	TGTGCCAGCAGCCAAGAGACCCAGTACTTC
many	TRBV27	TRBJ1-1	-	CASVGAANTEAFF	TGTGCCAGCGTGGGGGCAGCGAACACTGAAGCTTTCTTT
many	TRBV12-3/TRBV12-4	TRBJ1-1	TRBD1	CASSLDRGPASTEAFF	TGTGCCAGCAGTTTAGACAGGGGCCCGGCAAGTACTGAAGCTTTCTTT
few	TRBV9	TRBJ1-3	-	CASSVGQEISGNTIYF	TGTGCCAGCAGCGTAGGACAGGAAATCTCTGGAAACACCATATATTTT
many	TRBV12-3/TRBV12-4	TRBJ1-5	-	CASREAYSNQPQHF	TGTGCCAGCAGAGAGGCCTATAGCAATCAGCCCCAGCATTTT
few	TRBV4-1	TRBJ2-7	-	CASSREQGYSYEQYF	TGCGCCAGCAGCCGAGAACAGGGTTACTCCTACGAGCAGTACTTC